This T cell receptor (beta chain) was obtained from a study of T cells after yellow fever vaccination. J gave up 0 bases and V 6 bases, and 3 bases lay outside the gene matches. Germline CDR1 is DFQATT and CDR2 is SNEGSKA (reference sequence). The CDR3 length is 14 residues. In its sample, this clonotype was seen many times. Universal primer sites and UMIs were introduced during 5'RACE template-switching synthesis of TCR cDNA. TCRdb analysed the 5' RACE reads with MiXCR anew, one entry per CDR3 protein. The sample lists nearly 350,000 distinct CDR3 sequences, 7% to 9% occurring once. The source was PBMCs, collected about 49 days after the first yellow fever vaccination. The source of this sequence is a man between 18 and 29 years old who received the YFV17D yellow fever vaccine. V and J are TRBV20-1 and TRBJ2-7; 12 nucleotides align to TRBD2. CDR3 bases: TGCAGTGCGCTAGCGGGGGGGAGCTCCTACGAGCAGTACGTC. Translated, it gives CSALAGGSSYEQYV.